These 25 T cell receptor beta chains were all obtained from the same sample, sequenced in a study of beta chain features in type 1 diabetes. Study results and limitations: Shorter TCRB CDR3s, moderately but significantly so, were found in Type 1 diabetes patients in all four CD4+ subsets.

No antigen has been identified for these receptors. Investigators reverse transcribed all isolated RNA, so they sequenced expressed TCRB transcripts. Using immunoSEQ multiplex PCR, the repertoire was profiled, and TCRdb retains in-frame clones only, with some absent. The table has 100,000 to 150,000 clones, roughly 17% seen once; the top ten hold roughly 2.6%. Sequenced input: central memory CD4+ T cells from blood. Receptor source: a man younger than 35 with type 1 diabetes.

This clone was seen a few times. This chain joins TRBV30 and TRBJ1-4, with D possibly TRBD1 on 6 matching bases. The germline V gene encodes CDR1 GTSNPN and CDR2 SVGIG (reference sequence). Trimming stripped 4 bases from V and 0 bases from J, with 12 bases between. The CDR3 spans 15 residues. CDR3 sequence: CAWKTGQTTNEKLFF. CDR3 in DNA: TGTGCCTGGAAGACCGGACAGACAACTAATGAAAAACTGTTTTTT.

The sample holds a few counts of this clone. The CDR3 nucleotides read TGTGCCAGCAGTTTAGAGGGTCGGAGGTGGACAGATACGCAGTATTTT. Amino acids: CASSLEGRRWTDTQYF. The chain is built from TRBV27 and TRBJ2-3; TRBD2 is a possible D gene (5 bases). With 2 bases removed from V and 3 bases from J, the gap between germline ends came to 15 bases. This CDR3 has 16 residues. Germline V gene sequence: CDR1 MNHEY, CDR2 SMNVEV (reference sequence).

The rearrangement links TRBV30 to TRBJ2-7, with 7 bases lining up with TRBD2. The J segment lost 7 bases and the V segment lost 0 bases, leaving 12 bases of the junction unmatched. The germline gives CDR1 GTSNPN, CDR2 SVGIG (reference sequence). The CDR3 loop spans 15 amino acids. CDR3 sequence (DNA): TGTGCCTGGAGTGTAGGTCCTAGCGGTCCCGGGGAGCAGTACTTC. This codes for CAWSVGPSGPGEQYF.

This clone was recorded a few times. The gene calls are TRBV7-9 and TRBJ1-1; D gene unclear. The CDR3 runs 13 residues. The V gene's germline CDR1 is SEHNR and CDR2 FQNEAQ (reference sequence). The V and J ends lost 7 bases and 1 base respectively, with 10 bases between them. CDR3 loop: CASMPLGNTEAFF. As DNA, the CDR3 is TGTGCCAGCATGCCACTTGGGAACACTGAAGCTTTCTTT.

V and J are TRBV28 and TRBJ2-7; 12 nucleotides agree with TRBD2. The CDR3 contains 15 residues. The germline CDR1 and CDR2 sequences are MDHEN and SYDVKM. J was trimmed by 0 bases and V by 6 bases; bases with no gene match: 3. For the CDR3, the DNA is TGTGCCAGCAGCCGGACTAGCGGGACCTCCTACGAGCAGTACTTC. It yields the protein CASSRTSGTSYEQYF.

In this sample, this clone turned up a few times. The rearrangement uses TRBV29-1 and TRBJ1-1, with D possibly TRBD1 on 5 matching bases. This CDR3 contains 11 residues. Germline values: CDR1 SQVTM, CDR2 ANQGSEA. Deletions cut 7 bases from V and 4 bases from J, with 10 bases between. The CDR3, as DNA: TGCAGCGGAGGGACGGGCACTGAAGCTTTCTTT. This encodes CSGGTGTEAFF.

The rearrangement joins TRBV9 to TRBJ2-6, with D possibly matching TRBD2 (6 bases). In germline, CDR1 is SGDLS, CDR2 YYNGEE. The CDR3 is 18 amino acids. V gave up 0 bases and J gave up 1 base, with 14 bases separating them. Here the CDR3 reads CASSVGEAAGSGANVLTF. Here the CDR3 DNA reads TGTGCCAGCAGCGTAGGTGAGGCGGCGGGGTCTGGGGCCAACGTCCTGACTTTC.

The rearrangement joins TRBV7-2 to TRBJ2-5, with D uncertain. CDR3 length equals 13 residues. Germline loops: CDR1 SGHTA, CDR2 FQGNSA. Deletions cut 1 base from V and 1 base from J, with 4 bases between. The CDR3 region is CASSLGSQETQYF. Here the CDR3 DNA reads TGTGCCAGCAGCTTAGGCAGCCAAGAGACCCAGTACTTC.

This clone occurred a few times. V and J are TRBV7-9 and TRBJ2-7; 7 bases fit TRBD1. The trim removed 3 bases at V and 3 bases at J, leaving 11 bases unmatched. Germline V gene lookup returns CDR1 SEHNR and CDR2 FQNEAQ (reference sequence). The CDR3 is 16 amino acids. CDR3 sequence: CASSFQGRGGFYEQYF. CDR3 in DNA: TGTGCCAGCAGCTTCCAGGGAAGAGGGGGCTTCTACGAGCAGTACTTC.

In its sample, this clone was seen a few times. The J gene is TRBJ2-7, the V gene TRBV28; D tentatively reads TRBD1 or TRBD2 (6 bases each). V was shortened by 6 bases and J by 1 base, with 19 bases between the two germline ends. The CDR3 length is 16 residues. The germline gives CDR1 MDHEN, CDR2 SYDVKM. Written as DNA, the CDR3 is TGTGCCAGCAGCGCTATCGCCGGGGGCGGTTCCTACGAGCAGTACTTC. It yields the protein CASSAIAGGGSYEQYF.

This CDR3 reads CASSTSGRMREQFF. The CDR3 region has the DNA TGCGCCAGCAGTACTAGCGGGAGGATGCGAGAGCAGTTCTTC. The chain has TRBV10-1 and TRBJ2-1; 12 bases agree with TRBD2. CDR1 WNHNN and CDR2 SYGVQD come from the germline V gene (reference sequence). This CDR3 has 14 residues. The junction had 6 bases not matched to a gene; V was cut back by 5 bases and J by 10 bases.

The chain carries TRBV5-1 and TRBJ2-3; TRBD2 agrees at 9 bases. This CDR3 region has 14 residues. CDR1 is SGHRS, CDR2 YFSETQ, per germline. V gave up 4 bases and J gave up 6 bases; unmatched junction bases: 6. CDR3 loop: CASSETSGLDTQYF. CDR3 DNA sequence: TGCGCCAGCAGCGAGACTAGCGGTCTGGATACGCAGTATTTT.

The table lists this clone with a few counts. V gene TRBV11-2 combines with J gene TRBJ2-5, with a tentative D call TRBD1 (6 bases). V shed 5 bases and J shed 3 bases, with 7 bases lying between them. In germline, CDR1 is SGHAT, CDR2 FQNNGV. The CDR3 has 12 residues. For the CDR3, the DNA is TGTGCCAGCAGCGAGGGGGAAGAGACCCAGTACTTC. It is translated as CASSEGEETQYF.

The chain carries TRBV14 and TRBJ2-1; 12 positions agree with TRBD2. Per the germline V gene, CDR1 is SGHDN and CDR2 is FVKESK. J lost 16 bases, V lost 3 bases, and 7 bases had no gene match. The CDR3 covers 13 residues. The CDR3 loop reads CASSHSLAGGSFF. The DNA for the CDR3 is TGTGCCAGCAGCCATTCACTAGCGGGAGGTTCATTCTTC.

This clone has just a few counts. This chain links TRBV5-6 with TRBJ2-5, with D hard to call. Trimming removed 4 bases at V and 5 bases at J, with 9 bases between. The CDR3 has 12 amino acids. Germline values: CDR1 SGHDT, CDR2 YYEEEE. The CDR3 DNA reads TGTGCCAGCAGCCCGAGATTGGAGACCCAGTACTTC. This gives the protein CASSPRLETQYF. The whole variable domain, filled in from reference TRBV5-6 and TRBJ2-5, reads DAGVTQSPTHLIKTRGQQVTLRCSPKSGHDTVSWYQQALGQGPQFIFQYYEEEERQRGNFPDRFSGHQFPNYSSELNVNALLLGDSALYLCASSPRLETQYFGPGTRLLVL.

This clone was seen repeatedly, ten times or more. The chain links TRBV11-2 to TRBJ2-3; 7 positions agree with TRBD2. CDR1 and CDR2 from the germline V gene are SGHAT and FQNNGV. This CDR3 region has 15 residues. Losses at the gene ends were 3 bases for V and 4 bases for J; bases not matched to a gene: 7. CDR3 DNA: TGTGCCAGCAGCTTGTGGGAGGGCCGAGCAGATACGCAGTATTTT. Residues: CASSLWEGRADTQYF. Complete variable domain (other parts from reference TRBV11-2 and TRBJ2-3): EAGVAQSPRYKIIEKRQSVAFWCNPISGHATLYWYQQILGQGPKLLIQFQNNGVVDDSQLPKDRFSAERLKGVDSTLKIQPAKLEDSAVYLCASSLWEGRADTQYFGPGTRLTVL.

The rearrangement links TRBV29-1 to TRBJ2-3; perhaps D is TRBD1 or TRBD2 (5 bases each). Between the trimmed V and J ends, which lost 3 bases and 6 bases, there was a span of 10 bases. The CDR3 is 12 residues long. Germline lookup yields CDR1 SQVTM and CDR2 ANQGSEA. The CDR3 DNA reads as TGCAGCGTTGACGAGGGGAAGGATACGCAGTATTTT. This translates into CSVDEGKDTQYF.

This clone appeared many times. This rearrangement joins TRBV14 to TRBJ1-1, with unresolved D. CDR3 size: 11 residues. The V end lost 3 bases, the J end lost 7 bases, and 6 bases lay between the germline ends. Germline V CDR1 and CDR2: SGHDN, FVKESK. The CDR3 region has the DNA TGTGCCAGCAGCCACTATAATGAAGCTTTCTTT. This encodes CASSHYNEAFF.

This clone was seen repeatedly, ten times or more. Other DNA sequences in the sample encode the same CDR3. The genes are TRBV30 and TRBJ2-6; TRBD2 matches 9 bases. V lost 4 bases and J lost 1; bases outside the gene matches: 8. The CDR3 is 17 residues long. Per the germline V gene, CDR1 is GTSNPN and CDR2 is SVGIG (reference sequence). The CDR3 DNA sequence: TGTGCCTGGACCGAAGGGACTAGCTCTTCTGGGGCCAACGTCCTGACTTTC. Protein product: CAWTEGTSSSGANVLTF.

This chain links TRBV27 with TRBJ2-2, with 9 bases lining up with TRBD1. Germline V CDR1 and CDR2: MNHEY, SMNVEV (reference sequence). Unmatched junction bases numbered 6, after V lost 2 bases and J lost 2 bases. This CDR3 is 17 amino acids long. DNA for the CDR3: TGTGCCAGCAGTTTACGCCCGGGACAGGGCAACACCGGGGAGCTGTTTTTT. Its protein is CASSLRPGQGNTGELFF.

The genes are TRBV4-3 and TRBJ2-1, with unresolved D. CDR3 size: 15 residues. CDR1 is LGHNA, CDR2 YSLEER, per germline. V was shortened by 2 bases and J by 0 bases, with 8 bases between the two germline ends. The CDR3 is CASSQQESSYNEQFF. In DNA, the CDR3 is TGCGCCAGCAGCCAACAGGAGAGCTCCTACAATGAGCAGTTCTTC.

The chain couples TRBV28 to TRBJ2-5, with a weak D call TRBD2 (5 bases). The germline gives CDR1 MDHEN, CDR2 SYDVKM. Trimming pared 6 bases from V and 2 bases from J, leaving 10 bases between. The CDR3 consists of 13 residues. Here the CDR3 reads CASRYGGQETQYF. CDR3 in DNA: TGTGCCAGCAGGTACGGAGGACAAGAGACCCAGTACTTC.

The chain couples TRBV7-2 to TRBJ2-5, with D unclear. The CDR3 has 16 amino acids. In germline, CDR1 is SGHTA, CDR2 FQGNSA. V was pared by 5 bases and J by 2 bases, with 18 bases between. The CDR3 region has the DNA TGTGCCAGCAGCCCCTTCGTGGTGTACGAACAAGAGACCCAGTACTTC. Translated, it gives CASSPFVVYEQETQYF.

This clone was counted between two and nine times. A far larger clone is one nucleotide away, so this likely arose from a read error. At the DNA level, this CDR3 is encoded by other sequences in the same sample as well. The chain recombines TRBV29-1 with TRBJ1-2; D remains ambiguous. The V gene's germline CDR1 is SQVTM and CDR2 ANQGSEA. The CDR3 covers 14 residues. The CDR3 sequence is CSVEDGFPNYGYTF. CDR3 coding DNA: TGCAGCGTGGAAGACGGGTTTCCCAACTATGGCTACACCTTC.

V usage is TRBV29-1 and J usage is TRBJ1-2; D gene ambiguous. This CDR3 region has 11 residues. CDR1 and CDR2 (germline): SQVTM, ANQGSEA. Trimming stripped 4 bases from V and 8 bases from J, with 11 bases between. CDR3 sequence (DNA): TGCAGCGTTGGGGGTCTTGAAGGCTACACCTTC. Translated, it gives CSVGGLEGYTF.